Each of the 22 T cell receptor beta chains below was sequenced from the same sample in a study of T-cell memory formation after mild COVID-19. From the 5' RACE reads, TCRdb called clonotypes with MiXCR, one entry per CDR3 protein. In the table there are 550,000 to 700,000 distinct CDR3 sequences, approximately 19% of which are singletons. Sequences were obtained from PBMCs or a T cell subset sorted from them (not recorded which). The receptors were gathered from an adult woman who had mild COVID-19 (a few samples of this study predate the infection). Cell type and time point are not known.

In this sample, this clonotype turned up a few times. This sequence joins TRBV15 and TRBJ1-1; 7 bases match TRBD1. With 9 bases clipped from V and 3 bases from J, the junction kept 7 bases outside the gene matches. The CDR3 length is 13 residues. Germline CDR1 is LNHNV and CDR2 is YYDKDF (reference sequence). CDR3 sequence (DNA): TGTGCCACTCACATAGACAGGGACACTGAAGCTTTCTTT. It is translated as CATHIDRDTEAFF. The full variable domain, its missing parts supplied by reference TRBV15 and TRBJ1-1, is DAMVIQNPRYQVTQFGKPVTLSCSQTLNHNVMYWYQQKSSQAPKLLFHYYDKDFNNEADTPDNFQSRRPNTSFCFLDIRSPGLGDTAMYLCATHIDRDTEAFFGQGTRLTVV.

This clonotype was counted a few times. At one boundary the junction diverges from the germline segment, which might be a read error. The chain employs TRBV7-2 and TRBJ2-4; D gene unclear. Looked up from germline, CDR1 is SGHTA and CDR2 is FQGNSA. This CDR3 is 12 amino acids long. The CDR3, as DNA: TGTGCCAGCAGCTTAAATGCCGGAATCCGTAGCTTC. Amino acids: CASSLNAGIRSF. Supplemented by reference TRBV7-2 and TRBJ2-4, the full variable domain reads GAGVSQSPSNKVTEKGKDVELRCDPISGHTALYWYRQSLGQGLEFLIYFQGNSAPDKSGLPSDRFSAERTGGSVSTLTIQRTQQEDSAVYLCASSLNAGIRSFGAGTRLSVL.

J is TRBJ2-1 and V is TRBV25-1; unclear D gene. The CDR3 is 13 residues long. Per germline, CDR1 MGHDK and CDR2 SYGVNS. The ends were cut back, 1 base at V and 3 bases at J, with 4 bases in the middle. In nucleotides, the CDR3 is TGTGCCAGCAGTGAATCGGGCTACAATGAGCAGTTCTTC. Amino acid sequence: CASSESGYNEQFF.

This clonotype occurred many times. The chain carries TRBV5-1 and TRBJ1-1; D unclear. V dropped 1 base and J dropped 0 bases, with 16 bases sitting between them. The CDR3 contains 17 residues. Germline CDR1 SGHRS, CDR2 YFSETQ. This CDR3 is CASSLWETHLLNTEAFF. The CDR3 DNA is TGCGCCAGCAGCTTGTGGGAGACACACCTCTTGAACACTGAAGCTTTCTTT. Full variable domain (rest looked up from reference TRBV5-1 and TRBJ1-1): KAGVTQTPRYLIKTRGQQVTLSCSPISGHRSVSWYQQTPGQGLQFLFEYFSETQRNKGNFPGRFSGRQFSNSRSEMNVSTLELGDSALYLCASSLWETHLLNTEAFFGQGTRLTVV.

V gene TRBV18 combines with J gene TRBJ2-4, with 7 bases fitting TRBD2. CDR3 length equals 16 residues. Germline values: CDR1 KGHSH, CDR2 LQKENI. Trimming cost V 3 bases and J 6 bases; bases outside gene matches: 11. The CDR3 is CASSPGGAPFLNIQYF. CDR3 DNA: TGTGCCAGCTCACCGGGAGGGGCTCCATTTTTAAACATTCAGTACTTC. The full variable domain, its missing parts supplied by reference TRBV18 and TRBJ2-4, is NAGVMQNPRHLVRRRGQEARLRCSPMKGHSHVYWYRQLPEEGLKFMVYLQKENIIDESGMPKERFSAEFPKEGPSILRIQQVVRGDSAAYFCASSPGGAPFLNIQYFGAGTRLSVL.

CDR3 residues: CASSQDDRPSYEQYF. The CDR3, as DNA: TGTGCCAGCTCACAAGACGACAGACCCTCCTACGAGCAGTACTTC. The rearrangement joins TRBV18 to TRBJ2-7, with TRBD1 as a possible D gene (5 bases). The germline V gene has CDR1 KGHSH and CDR2 LQKENI. V gave up 4 bases and J gave up 0 bases, with 13 bases separating them. There are 15 residues in the CDR3.

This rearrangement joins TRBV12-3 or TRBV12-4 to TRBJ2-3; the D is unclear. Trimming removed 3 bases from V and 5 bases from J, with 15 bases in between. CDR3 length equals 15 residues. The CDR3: CASSFPAYEVDTQYF. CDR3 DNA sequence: TGTGCCAGCAGTTTCCCGGCTTATGAGGTAGATACGCAGTATTTT.

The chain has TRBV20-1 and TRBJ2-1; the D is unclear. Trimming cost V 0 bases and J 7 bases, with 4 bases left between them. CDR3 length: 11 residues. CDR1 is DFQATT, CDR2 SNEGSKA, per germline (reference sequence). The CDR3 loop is CSARDGNEQFF. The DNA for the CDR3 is TGCAGTGCTAGAGACGGGAATGAGCAGTTCTTC.

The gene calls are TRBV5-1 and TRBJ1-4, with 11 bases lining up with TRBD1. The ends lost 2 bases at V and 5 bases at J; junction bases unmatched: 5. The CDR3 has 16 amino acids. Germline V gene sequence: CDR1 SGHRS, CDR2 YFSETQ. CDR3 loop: CASSFSGTGGNEKLFF. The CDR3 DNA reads TGCGCCAGCAGCTTTTCCGGGACAGGGGGGAATGAAAAACTGTTTTTT. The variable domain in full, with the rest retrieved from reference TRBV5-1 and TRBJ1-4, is KAGVTQTPRYLIKTRGQQVTLSCSPISGHRSVSWYQQTPGQGLQFLFEYFSETQRNKGNFPGRFSGRQFSNSRSEMNVSTLELGDSALYLCASSFSGTGGNEKLFFGSGTQLSVL.

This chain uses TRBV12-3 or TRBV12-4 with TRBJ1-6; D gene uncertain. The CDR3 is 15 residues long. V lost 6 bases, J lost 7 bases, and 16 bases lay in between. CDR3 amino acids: CASSWRRVGNSPLHF. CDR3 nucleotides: TGTGCCAGCAGCTGGCGGAGGGTGGGAAATTCACCCCTCCACTTT.

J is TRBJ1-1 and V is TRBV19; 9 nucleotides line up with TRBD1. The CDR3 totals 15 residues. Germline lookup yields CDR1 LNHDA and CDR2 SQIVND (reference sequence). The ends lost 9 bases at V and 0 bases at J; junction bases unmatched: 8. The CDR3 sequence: CASTTQGAMNTEAFF. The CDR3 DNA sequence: TGTGCCAGCACGACACAGGGGGCCATGAACACTGAAGCTTTCTTT.

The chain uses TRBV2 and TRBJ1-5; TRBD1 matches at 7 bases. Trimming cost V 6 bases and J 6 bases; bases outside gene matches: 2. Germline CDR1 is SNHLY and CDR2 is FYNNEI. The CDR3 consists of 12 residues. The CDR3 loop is CASRQGLQPQHF. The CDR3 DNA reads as TGTGCCAGCAGACAGGGGCTTCAGCCCCAGCATTTT.

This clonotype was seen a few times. As DNA, the CDR3 is TGCAGCGTTGAAGATTCCGGCGGGAGCCCCTACGAGCAGTACTTC. This gives the protein CSVEDSGGSPYEQYF. The V gene is TRBV29-1, the J gene TRBJ2-7; TRBD2 agrees at 7 bases. With V trimmed by 0 bases and J by 2 bases, 7 bases remained unmatched. The CDR3 extends over 15 amino acids. In germline, CDR1 is SQVTM, CDR2 ANQGSEA.

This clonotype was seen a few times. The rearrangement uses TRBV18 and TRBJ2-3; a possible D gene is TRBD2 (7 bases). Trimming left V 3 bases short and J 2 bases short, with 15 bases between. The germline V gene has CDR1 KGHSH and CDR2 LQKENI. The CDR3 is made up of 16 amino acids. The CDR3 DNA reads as TGTGCCAGCTCACCTATCACGGGGGGCCACACAGATACGCAGTATTTT. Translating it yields CASSPITGGHTDTQYF.

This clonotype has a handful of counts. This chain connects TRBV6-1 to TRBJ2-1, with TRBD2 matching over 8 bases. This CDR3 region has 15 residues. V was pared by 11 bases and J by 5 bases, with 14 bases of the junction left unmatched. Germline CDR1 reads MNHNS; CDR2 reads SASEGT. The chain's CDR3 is CAGENGGAVDNEQFF. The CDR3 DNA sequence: TGTGCCGGCGAGAACGGGGGGGCGGTGGACAATGAGCAGTTCTTC.

The chain's CDR3 is CASSLQTGVGNTIYF. In nucleotides, the CDR3 is TGTGCCAGCAGCTTACAGACAGGGGTCGGAAACACCATATATTTT. The chain recombines TRBV7-2 with TRBJ1-3; 8 positions agree with TRBD1. Looked up from germline, CDR1 is SGHTA and CDR2 is FQGNSA. After removal of 2 bases from V and 4 bases from J, the junction contained 4 bases not matched to a gene. The CDR3 is made up of 15 amino acids.

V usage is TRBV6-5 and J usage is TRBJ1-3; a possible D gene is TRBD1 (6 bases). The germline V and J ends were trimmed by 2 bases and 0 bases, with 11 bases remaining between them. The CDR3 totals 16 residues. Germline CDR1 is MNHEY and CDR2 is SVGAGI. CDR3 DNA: TGTGCCAGCAGTTACGGGGGCTTCCTCTCTGGAAACACCATATATTTT. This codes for CASSYGGFLSGNTIYF.

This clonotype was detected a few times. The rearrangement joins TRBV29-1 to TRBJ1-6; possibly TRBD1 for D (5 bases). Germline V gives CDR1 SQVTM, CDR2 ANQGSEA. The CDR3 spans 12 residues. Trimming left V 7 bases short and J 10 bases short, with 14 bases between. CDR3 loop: CSASFRGSPLHF. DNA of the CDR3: TGCAGCGCATCCTTTAGGGGATCACCCCTCCACTTT. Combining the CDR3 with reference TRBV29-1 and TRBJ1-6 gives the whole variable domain SAVISQKPSRDICQRGTSLTIQCQVDSQVTMMFWYRQQPGQSLTLIATANQGSEATYESGFVIDKFPISRPNLTFSTLTVSNMSPEDSSIYLCSASFRGSPLHFGNGTRLTVT.

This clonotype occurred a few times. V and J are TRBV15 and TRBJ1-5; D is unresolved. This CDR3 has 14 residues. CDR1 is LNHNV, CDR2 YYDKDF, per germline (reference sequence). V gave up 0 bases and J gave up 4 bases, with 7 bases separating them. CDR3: CATSRDIQNQPQHF. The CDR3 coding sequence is TGTGCCACCAGCAGAGATATCCAGAATCAGCCCCAGCATTTT.

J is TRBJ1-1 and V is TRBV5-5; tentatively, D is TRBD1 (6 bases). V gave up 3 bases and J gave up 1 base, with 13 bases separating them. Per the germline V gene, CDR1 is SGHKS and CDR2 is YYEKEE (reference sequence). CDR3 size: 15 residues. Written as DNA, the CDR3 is TGTGCCAGCAGCTACAGGGTTTCTTCGAACACTGAAGCTTTCTTT. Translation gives CASSYRVSSNTEAFF.

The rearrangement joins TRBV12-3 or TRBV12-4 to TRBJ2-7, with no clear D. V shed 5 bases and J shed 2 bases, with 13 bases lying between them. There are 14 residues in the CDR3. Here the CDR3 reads CASSLFGGTYEQYF. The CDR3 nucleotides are TGTGCCAGCAGTCTCTTTGGTGGGACCTACGAGCAGTACTTC.

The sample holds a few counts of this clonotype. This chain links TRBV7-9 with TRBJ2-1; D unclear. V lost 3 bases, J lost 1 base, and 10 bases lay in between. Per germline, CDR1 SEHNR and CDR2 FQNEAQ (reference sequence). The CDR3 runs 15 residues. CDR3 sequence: CASSFRTASYNEQFF. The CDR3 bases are TGTGCCAGCAGCTTCAGGACCGCGTCCTACAATGAGCAGTTCTTC.